The rows below give T cell receptor beta chains drawn from one sample of a study of OX40 agonist ivuxolimab in advanced cancers. Clones were read by immunoSEQ multiplex PCR, and TCRdb kept only the in-frame ones, dropping some. Of tens of thousands of clones in the sample, around 93% were seen once. The source was CD4+ or CD8+ T cells sorted from blood, collected in a trial of the OX40 agonist ivuxolimab. Source of these receptors: an adult with an advanced solid tumor such as melanoma, head and neck, liver or kidney cancer. Both conserved end residues are part of each CDR3. Each record gives: clone size, J gene, D gene, V gene, CDR3 DNA, CDR3 protein. A D gene is named only where the DNA matches it firmly. Size is stated for part of the rows, as once, few or many counts, or as a class when the clone is expanded.

size: .; J: TRBJ2-6; D: .; V: TRBV27; DNA: TGTGCCAGCAGTTTAGGGGGCTCTGGGGCCAACGTCCTGACTTTC; CDR3: CASSLGGSGANVLTF
size: .; J: TRBJ2-1; D: .; V: TRBV19; DNA: TGTGCCAGTACCTTGGACTGGGCAACTGAGCAGTTCTTC; CDR3: CASTLDWATEQFF
size: .; J: TRBJ1-1; D: .; V: TRBV12-5; DNA: TGTGCTAGTGGGCGGGGTATTGAAGCTTTCTTT; CDR3: CASGRGIEAFF
size: once; J: TRBJ2-3; D: .; V: TRBV9; DNA: TGTGCCAGCAGCGTATGGCCTGGGGGTGAAGATACGCAGTATTTT; CDR3: CASSVWPGGEDTQYF
size: .; J: TRBJ2-7; D: .; V: TRBV6-5; DNA: TGTGCCAGCAGTTACTGGACTGGCGGGTACTACGAGCAGTACTTC; CDR3: CASSYWTGGYYEQYF
size: .; J: TRBJ2-7; D: .; V: TRBV12-5; DNA: TGTGCTAGTGCCTTAGAAGGAATATCCTACGAGCAGTACTTC; CDR3: CASALEGISYEQYF
size: .; J: TRBJ1-4; D: .; V: TRBV11-2; DNA: TGTGCCAGCAGCTTAGAGTACAAAGCAACCGCTAATGAAAAACTGTTTTTT; CDR3: CASSLEYKATANEKLFF
size: .; J: TRBJ2-5; D: .; V: TRBV10-2; DNA: TGCGCCAGCAACCAGGAATACGAGACCCAGTACTTC; CDR3: CASNQEYETQYF
size: .; J: TRBJ2-2; D: .; V: TRBV10-1; DNA: TGCGCCAGCAGTGCGGGACCCACCGGGGAGCTGTTTTTT; CDR3: CASSAGPTGELFF
size: .; J: TRBJ2-7; D: .; V: TRBV27; DNA: TGTGCCAGCAGTTTACAGGGACAAGCCTACGAGCAGTACTTC; CDR3: CASSLQGQAYEQYF
size: .; J: TRBJ2-7; D: TRBD2; V: TRBV5-1; DNA: TGTGCCAGCAGCTTGGTCGGGACTAGCAGTGTGGAGCAGTACTTC; CDR3: CASSLVGTSSVEQYF
size: .; J: TRBJ2-5; D: .; V: TRBV6-6; DNA: TGTGCCAGCAGTTACTTTGGGGGCCTTCAAGAGACCCAGTACTTC; CDR3: CASSYFGGLQETQYF
size: .; J: TRBJ2-1; D: .; V: TRBV23-1; DNA: TGCGCCAGCAGTCAGGCTCCCCCAGGGGCCAATGAGCAGTTCTTC; CDR3: CASSQAPPGANEQFF
size: once; J: TRBJ2-1; D: .; V: TRBV19; DNA: TGTGCCAGTAGTATGGGGGATGAGCAGTTCTTC; CDR3: CASSMGDEQFF
size: .; J: TRBJ1-1; D: TRBD1; V: TRBV4-1; DNA: TGCGCCAGCAGCCGGGACAGGGGTGATGGCACTGAAGCTTTCTTT; CDR3: CASSRDRGDGTEAFF
size: .; J: TRBJ1-2; D: .; V: TRBV18; DNA: TGTGCCAGCTCAAGGACGGGTAACTATGGCTACACCTTC; CDR3: CASSRTGNYGYTF
size: .; J: TRBJ1-4; D: .; V: TRBV5-1; DNA: TGCGCCAGCATGGGCGGATCGGACAATGAAAAACTGTTTTTT; CDR3: CASMGGSDNEKLFF
size: .; J: TRBJ2-7; D: TRBD1; V: TRBV5-5; DNA: TGTGCCAGCAGCTTGGGACAGGGCCCCACCTACGAGCAGTACTTC; CDR3: CASSLGQGPTYEQYF
size: .; J: TRBJ1-2; D: .; V: TRBV19; DNA: TGTGCCAGTAGTATTGACCTCGACCCGCCGACTAAAGGCTACACCTTC; CDR3: CASSIDLDPPTKGYTF
size: .; J: TRBJ2-1; D: .; V: TRBV27; DNA: TGTGCCACACGAAGGGAGGATGAGCAGTTCTTC; CDR3: CATRREDEQFF
size: once; J: TRBJ2-1; D: .; V: TRBV11-3; DNA: TGTGCCAGCAGCTTGGACGGATACAATGAGCAGTTCTTC; CDR3: CASSLDGYNEQFF
size: .; J: TRBJ2-5; D: .; V: TRBV5-6; DNA: TGTGCCAGCAGCTTGGATCCCGGGTGGGAGCAGTACTTC; CDR3: CASSLDPGWEQYF
size: .; J: TRBJ1-5; D: .; V: TRBV5-6; DNA: TGTGCCAGCAGCTTGGAAGGATTAGGCAATCAGCCCCAGCATTTT; CDR3: CASSLEGLGNQPQHF
size: .; J: TRBJ2-1; D: TRBD1; V: TRBV7-6; DNA: TGTGCCAGCAGCAAATCCGGGACAGGGCAGTTCTTC; CDR3: CASSKSGTGQFF
size: .; J: TRBJ2-1; D: .; V: TRBV27; DNA: TGTGCCAGCAGTTTATCTTACACTAGCTCCTACAATGAGCAGTTCTTC; CDR3: CASSLSYTSSYNEQFF
size: .; J: TRBJ2-7; D: TRBD1; V: TRBV7-9; DNA: TGTGCCAGCAGCTCGGGGACAGGGCCCTACGAGCAGTACTTC; CDR3: CASSSGTGPYEQYF
size: .; J: TRBJ1-5; D: .; V: TRBV2; DNA: TGTGCCAGCAGTGATAGTGGGGCCGAAAATCAGCCCCAGCATTTT; CDR3: CASSDSGAENQPQHF
size: .; J: TRBJ2-7; D: .; V: TRBV11-1; DNA: TGTGCCAGCAGCCAGCGCCGGGGCGACGAGCAGTACTTC; CDR3: CASSQRRGDEQYF
size: few; J: TRBJ1-2; D: .; V: TRBV4-1; DNA: TGCGCCAGCAGCTCCGAGTCCGGGGGAACCTTC; CDR3: CASSSESGGTF
size: .; J: TRBJ2-2; D: TRBD2; V: TRBV27; DNA: TGTGCCAGCAGTTTATCGATTAGCGGGTGGGAGCTGTTTTTT; CDR3: CASSLSISGWELFF
size: .; J: TRBJ1-1; D: TRBD1; V: TRBV29-1; DNA: TGCAGCGTGTACGACAGGGACGATAACACTGAAGCTTTCTTT; CDR3: CSVYDRDDNTEAFF
size: .; J: TRBJ2-2; D: .; V: TRBV4-1; DNA: TGCGCCAGCAGCCAACTTCCGGGGGTCGGGGAGCTGTTTTTT; CDR3: CASSQLPGVGELFF
size: .; J: TRBJ1-1; D: .; V: TRBV21-1; DNA: TGTGCCAGCAGCAAACCCCCGGACAGGTCAAACACTGAAGCTTTCTTT; CDR3: CASSKPPDRSNTEAFF
size: .; J: TRBJ2-7; D: TRBD1; V: TRBV9; DNA: TGTGCCAGCACCCCCGGGACAGGGGGCGCCTACGAGCAGTACTTC; CDR3: CASTPGTGGAYEQYF
size: .; J: TRBJ2-7; D: .; V: TRBV2; DNA: TGTGCCAGCAGTGTACTCAGGGACTACGAGCAGTACTTC; CDR3: CASSVLRDYEQYF
size: .; J: TRBJ2-1; D: .; V: TRBV27; DNA: TGTGCCAGCAGTTCCCTAGGGTACGATGAGCAGTTCTTC; CDR3: CASSSLGYDEQFF
size: .; J: TRBJ2-1; D: TRBD2; V: TRBV6-5; DNA: TGTGCCAGCAGTTACTTTACTAGCGGGAGTGGCAATGAGCAGTTCTTC; CDR3: CASSYFTSGSGNEQFF
size: .; J: TRBJ1-5; D: TRBD1; V: TRBV25-1; DNA: TGTGCCAGCAGTGCTGATTACAGGGGGGGTCAGCCCCAGCATTTT; CDR3: CASSADYRGGQPQHF
size: .; J: TRBJ2-1; D: TRBD2; V: TRBV4-1; DNA: TGCGCCAGCAGCCAAACCCCACTAGCGGGAGAAGACAATGAGCAGTTCTTC; CDR3: CASSQTPLAGEDNEQFF
size: .; J: TRBJ2-1; D: TRBD2; V: TRBV9; DNA: TGTGCCAGCAGTGCTAGCGGGGGCGTCGATGAGCAGTTCTTC; CDR3: CASSASGGVDEQFF
size: .; J: TRBJ1-2; D: TRBD1; V: TRBV5-4; DNA: TGTGCCAGCACCAACCCCGGGACAGGGTTCGGCTACACCTTC; CDR3: CASTNPGTGFGYTF
size: .; J: TRBJ2-7; D: TRBD2; V: TRBV10-3; DNA: TGTGCCATCAGTGAAAGGACTAGCGGGAGTGTTTGGGAGCAGTACTTC; CDR3: CAISERTSGSVWEQYF
size: .; J: TRBJ1-1; D: .; V: TRBV5-1; DNA: TGCGCCAGCAGCCCGGAGATGAACACTGAAGCTTTCTTT; CDR3: CASSPEMNTEAFF
size: .; J: TRBJ2-3; D: .; V: TRBV7-9; DNA: TGTGCCAGCAGCCCCGCAGGGATCCCCACAGATACGCAGTATTTT; CDR3: CASSPAGIPTDTQYF
size: .; J: TRBJ2-7; D: .; V: TRBV4-3; DNA: TGCGCCAGCAGCCTAGGGGGCTCCTACGAGCAGTACTTC; CDR3: CASSLGGSYEQYF
size: .; J: TRBJ2-7; D: .; V: TRBV4-2; DNA: TGTGCCAGCGCCTCCTTAGAGGGCTCCTACGAGCAGTACTTC; CDR3: CASASLEGSYEQYF
size: .; J: TRBJ2-1; D: .; V: TRBV14; DNA: TGTGCCAGCAGCCCCCGTGGGTTAGTCAATGAGCAGTTCTTC; CDR3: CASSPRGLVNEQFF
size: .; J: TRBJ1-6; D: TRBD1; V: TRBV27; DNA: TGTGCCAGCAGTTTAGGCCCGAGGGGGCTCTATAATTCACCCCTCCACTTT; CDR3: CASSLGPRGLYNSPLHF
size: .; J: TRBJ2-7; D: .; V: TRBV4-1; DNA: TGCGCCAGCAGCCAGGTGCCTAGAGAATCCTACGAGCAGTACTTC; CDR3: CASSQVPRESYEQYF
size: once; J: TRBJ2-2; D: .; V: TRBV20-1; DNA: TGCAGTGCTACAGACACCGGGGAGCTGTTTTTT; CDR3: CSATDTGELFF
size: .; J: TRBJ2-7; D: .; V: TRBV11-2; DNA: TGTGCCAGCAGCTTAGGGGACGAGCAGTACTTC; CDR3: CASSLGDEQYF
size: .; J: TRBJ2-7; D: .; V: TRBV4-1; DNA: TGCGCCAGCAGCCAAGATATGCAGTCCTACGAGCAGTACTTC; CDR3: CASSQDMQSYEQYF
size: .; J: TRBJ1-5; D: .; V: TRBV13; DNA: TGTGCCAGCAGCTTAGGCCGTGGGGTTGACAATCAGCCCCAGCATTTT; CDR3: CASSLGRGVDNQPQHF
size: .; J: TRBJ1-5; D: .; V: TRBV4-1; DNA: TGCGCCAGCAGCCAAGATTTTGGGGAGGGCAATCAGCCCCAGCATTTT; CDR3: CASSQDFGEGNQPQHF
size: .; J: TRBJ2-1; D: TRBD1; V: TRBV7-9; DNA: TGTGCCAACAGGGGGGTCTCCTACAATGAGCAGTTCTTC; CDR3: CANRGVSYNEQFF
size: .; J: TRBJ1-2; D: .; V: TRBV7-9; DNA: TGTGCCAGCAGCTTAGGACAGCACTATGGCTACACCTTC; CDR3: CASSLGQHYGYTF